Presented here are 15 T cell receptor beta chains from one specimen sequenced in a study of T cell responses to AZD1222 COVID-19 vaccine (dated by TCRdb to the early 2020s). Sample time point, as interpreted from the label and publication: baseline before first vaccination. The method behind the library was the immunoSEQ multiplex PCR assay. Not all clones reach the TCRdb copy of this immuneACCESS table, which keeps in-frame sequences only. Checked studies attribute under half of the gap to unresolved V genes and leave the rest unexplained. Present in this sample are tens of thousands of clones, about 85% of which were seen just once. The ten largest make up less than 15% of the sample. Sequenced here: peripheral blood, sampled on day 0 of AZD1222 vaccination. The receptors were gathered from an adult in good health.

This clone was counted a single time. This sequence joins TRBV4-3 and TRBJ1-2; TRBD1 aligns across 8 bases. The V gene's germline CDR1 is LGHNA and CDR2 YSLEER. With 4 bases clipped from V and 7 bases from J, the junction kept 8 bases outside the gene matches. The CDR3 is 14 residues long. The CDR3 DNA follows: TGCGCCAGCAGCCCAGAAAGGACAGGGTCTGGCTACACCTTC. Its protein is CASSPERTGSGYTF.

The chain uses TRBV7-3 and TRBJ2-1; 11 nucleotides align to TRBD1. Germline assignment: CDR1 SGHTA and CDR2 FQGTGA. The length of the CDR3 is 15 residues. Losses at the gene ends were 2 bases for V and 4 bases for J; bases not matched to a gene: 1. In DNA, the CDR3 is TGTGCCAGCAGCTTATGGGACAGGGGGTACAATGAGCAGTTCTTC. This codes for CASSLWDRGYNEQFF.

V is TRBV5-6 and J is TRBJ2-7; 8 positions match TRBD2. V shed 5 bases, J shed 3 bases, and the junction held 10 bases outside the gene matches. The germline V gene encodes CDR1 SGHDT and CDR2 YYEEEE. This CDR3 region has 15 residues. The CDR3: CASRVERGTNYEQYF. CDR3 coding DNA: TGTGCCAGCAGAGTAGAGCGGGGGACTAACTACGAGCAGTACTTC.

The J gene is TRBJ1-5, the V gene TRBV19, with D possibly TRBD1 on 5 matching bases. V lost 5 bases to trimming and J lost 1 base, with 15 bases between them. CDR1 LNHDA and CDR2 SQIVND come from the germline V gene (reference sequence). The CDR3 is 16 residues long. CDR3 DNA sequence: TGTGCCAGTAGTTATAGGGTGGGGGTCAGCAATCAGCCCCAGCATTTT. Protein sequence: CASSYRVGVSNQPQHF.

The J gene is TRBJ2-5, the V gene TRBV5-1; 10 nucleotides align to TRBD2. Losses at the gene ends were 1 base for V and 2 bases for J; bases not matched to a gene: 2. Germline CDR1 and CDR2: SGHRS and YFSETQ. The CDR3 is 15 amino acids. CDR3 bases: TGCGCCAGCAGCTTGACGACTAGCGGGCAAGAGACCCAGTACTTC. The encoded protein is CASSLTTSGQETQYF. The variable domain in full, completed from reference TRBV5-1 and TRBJ2-5, reads KAGVTQTPRYLIKTRGQQVTLSCSPISGHRSVSWYQQTPGQGLQFLFEYFSETQRNKGNFPGRFSGRQFSNSRSEMNVSTLELGDSALYLCASSLTTSGQETQYFGPGTRLLVL.

Concerning this clone: Other DNA sequences in the sample encode the same CDR3. This rearrangement joins TRBV18 to TRBJ1-4; D gene unclear. Trimming shortened V by 3 bases and J by 0 bases, and 5 bases separated the two germline ends. The CDR3 is 14 residues long. The V gene's germline CDR1 is KGHSH and CDR2 LQKENI. The CDR3 region has the DNA TGTGCCAGCTCACCCAGTGCAACTAATGAAAAACTGTTTTTT. Protein product: CASSPSATNEKLFF. The entire variable domain, with the rest obtained from reference TRBV18 and TRBJ1-4, is as follows: NAGVMQNPRHLVRRRGQEARLRCSPMKGHSHVYWYRQLPEEGLKFMVYLQKENIIDESGMPKERFSAEFPKEGPSILRIQQVVRGDSAAYFCASSPSATNEKLFFGSGTQLSVL.

CDR3 sequence (DNA): TGTGCCACCAGCTTTCGGACTAGCGGGTTGCGGGAGCTGTTTTTT. It codes for CATSFRTSGLRELFF. V is TRBV15 and J is TRBJ2-2, with TRBD2 matching 11 bases. J gave up 9 bases and V 5 bases, and 8 bases lay outside the gene matches. The CDR3 has 15 residues. In germline, CDR1 is LNHNV, CDR2 YYDKDF (reference sequence).

The V and J genes are TRBV24-1 and TRBJ2-3, with D tentatively TRBD1 (6 bases). V lost 5 bases to trimming and J lost 3 bases, with 14 bases between them. Germline V gene data show CDR1 as KGHDR and CDR2 as SFDVKD. The CDR3 runs to 15 residues. The CDR3 loop reads CATSAGTLLTDTQYF. The CDR3 DNA sequence: TGTGCCACCAGTGCCGGGACACTCCTGACAGATACGCAGTATTTT.

This chain joins TRBV18 and TRBJ2-7; TRBD2 aligns across 7 bases. The V gene's germline CDR1 is KGHSH and CDR2 LQKENI. Unmatched junction bases numbered 9, after V lost 6 bases and J lost 4 bases. This CDR3 is built from 14 residues. The CDR3 is CASSARRGNYEQYF. In DNA, the CDR3 is TGTGCCAGCTCCGCCCGGCGGGGGAATTACGAGCAGTACTTC.

V is TRBV7-2 and J is TRBJ2-1; D is possibly TRBD1 (5 bases). The CDR3 runs to 13 residues. Germline CDR1 is SGHTA and CDR2 is FQGNSA. Between the trimmed V and J ends, which lost 5 bases and 7 bases, there was a span of 12 bases. The CDR3 protein is CASSNRAGNEQFF. The CDR3 bases are TGTGCCAGCAGCAACCGGGCAGGGAATGAGCAGTTCTTC. Full variable domain (missing parts from reference TRBV7-2 and TRBJ2-1): GAGVSQSPSNKVTEKGKDVELRCDPISGHTALYWYRQSLGQGLEFLIYFQGNSAPDKSGLPSDRFSAERTGGSVSTLTIQRTQQEDSAVYLCASSNRAGNEQFFGPGTRLTVL.

The chain carries TRBV7-9 and TRBJ2-6; no clear D. This CDR3 is 18 amino acids long. Trimming cost V 6 bases and J 0 bases, with 18 bases left between them. CDR1 and CDR2 from the germline V gene are SEHNR and FQNEAQ (reference sequence). The CDR3 reads CASRQNQNRYSGANVLTF. In DNA form, the CDR3 reads TGTGCCAGCAGGCAAAACCAGAACCGCTACTCTGGGGCCAACGTCCTGACTTTC. The variable domain in full, completed from reference TRBV7-9 and TRBJ2-6, reads DTGVSQNPRHKITKRGQNVTFRCDPISEHNRLYWYRQTLGQGPEFLTYFQNEAQLEKSRLLSDRFSAERPKGSFSTLEIQRTEQGDSAMYLCASRQNQNRYSGANVLTFGAGSRLTVL.

V is TRBV7-9 and J is TRBJ1-1; no definite D call. V lost 1 base and J 4 bases, leaving 10 bases between the germline ends. This CDR3 region has 14 residues. In germline, CDR1 is SEHNR, CDR2 FQNEAQ (reference sequence). The DNA for the CDR3 is TGTGCCAGCAGCTTAGAGAGGGCGCGCACTGAAGCTTTCTTT. Its translation is CASSLERARTEAFF.

The J gene is TRBJ1-1, the V gene TRBV5-4, with no clear D. The CDR3 spans 16 residues. CDR1 is SGHNT, CDR2 YYREEE, per germline (reference sequence). Trimming removed 4 bases from V and 3 bases from J, with 19 bases in between. CDR3 amino acids: CASSPPSGVVDTEAFF. The CDR3 DNA reads TGTGCCAGCAGCCCCCCAAGTGGGGTTGTGGACACTGAAGCTTTCTTT.

CDR3 DNA sequence: TGCGCCAGCAGGTACCGGGACAGGGGCATAGAGACCCAGTACTTC. This encodes CASRYRDRGIETQYF. The chain couples TRBV5-1 to TRBJ2-5; 10 positions agree with TRBD1. Germline V gives CDR1 SGHRS, CDR2 YFSETQ. The CDR3 runs to 15 residues. V lost 5 bases to trimming and J lost 4 bases; unmatched junction nucleotides: 8.

The chain employs TRBV9 and TRBJ2-3; 7 nucleotides line up with TRBD2. Losses at the gene ends were 4 bases for V and 1 base for J; bases not matched to a gene: 0. CDR1 SGDLS and CDR2 YYNGEE come from the germline V gene. This CDR3 contains 13 residues. CDR3 region: CASSRGGTDTQYF. DNA for the CDR3: TGTGCCAGCAGCCGGGGGGGCACAGATACGCAGTATTTT.